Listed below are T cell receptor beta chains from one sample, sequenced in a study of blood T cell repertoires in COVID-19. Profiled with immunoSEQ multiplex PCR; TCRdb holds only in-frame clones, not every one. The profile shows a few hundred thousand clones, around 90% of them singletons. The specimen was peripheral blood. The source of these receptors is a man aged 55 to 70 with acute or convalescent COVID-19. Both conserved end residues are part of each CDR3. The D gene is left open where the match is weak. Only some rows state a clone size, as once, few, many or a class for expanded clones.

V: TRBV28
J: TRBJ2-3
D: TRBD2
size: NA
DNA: TGTGCCAGCAGTTTTTCGGCGGGGGGTGGCCCAGATACGCAGTATTTT
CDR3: CASSFSAGGGPDTQYF

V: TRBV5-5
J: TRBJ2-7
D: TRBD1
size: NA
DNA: TGTGCCAGCAGCTTGGCTACAGGGGACGCCTACGAGCAGTACTTC
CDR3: CASSLATGDAYEQYF

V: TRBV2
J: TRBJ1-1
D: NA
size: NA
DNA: TGTGCCAGCACCAGGTTGTACACTGAAGCTTTCTTT
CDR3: CASTRLYTEAFF

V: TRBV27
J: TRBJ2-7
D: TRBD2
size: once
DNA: TGTGCCAGCAGCCGTAGCGGGCCCCACTACGAGCAGTACTTC
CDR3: CASSRSGPHYEQYF

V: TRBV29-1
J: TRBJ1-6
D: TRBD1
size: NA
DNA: TGCAGCGTTGGACAGGGGCCGGATTCACCCCTCCACTTT
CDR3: CSVGQGPDSPLHF

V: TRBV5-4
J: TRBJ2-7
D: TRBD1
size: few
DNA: TGTGCCAGCAGCTTGTCCGGACAGGGGGCCTACGAGCAGTACTTC
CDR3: CASSLSGQGAYEQYF

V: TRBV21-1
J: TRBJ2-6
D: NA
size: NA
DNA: TGTGCCAGCAGCAAAGGGACAGGGGGACCAAGCTCTGGGGCCAACGTCCTGACTTTC
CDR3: CASSKGTGGPSSGANVLTF

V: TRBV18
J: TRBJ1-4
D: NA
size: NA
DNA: TGTGCCAGCTCACCCCTCACGGGTGAAAAACTGTTTTTT
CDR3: CASSPLTGEKLFF

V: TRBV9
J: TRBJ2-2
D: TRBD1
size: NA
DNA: TGTGCCAGCAGTCCTACCTCCGGGACAGGGGGGAACACCGGGGAGCTGTTTTTT
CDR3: CASSPTSGTGGNTGELFF

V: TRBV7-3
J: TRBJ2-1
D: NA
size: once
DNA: TGTGCCAGCAGCTTGTCGGGGGGCCGCGCCAATGAGCAGTTCTTC
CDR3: CASSLSGGRANEQFF

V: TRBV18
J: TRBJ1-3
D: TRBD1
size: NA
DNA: TGTGCCAGCTTACAGACAGGGGGCATTGGAAACACCATATATTTT
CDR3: CASLQTGGIGNTIYF

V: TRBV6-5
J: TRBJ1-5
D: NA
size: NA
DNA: TGTGCCAGCAGTTACTCGGAAGGGGTTGACCAGCCCCAGCATTTT
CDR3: CASSYSEGVDQPQHF

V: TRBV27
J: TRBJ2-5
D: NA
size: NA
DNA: TGTGCCAGCTGCCTGAGGGCGGCGAGTATGGAGACCCAGTACTTC
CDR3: CASCLRAASMETQYF

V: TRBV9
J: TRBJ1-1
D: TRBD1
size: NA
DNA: TGTGCCAGCAGCACTGAGGACAGGGCTGGCACTGAAGCTTTCTTT
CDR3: CASSTEDRAGTEAFF

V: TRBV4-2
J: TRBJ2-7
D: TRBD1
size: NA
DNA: TGTGCCAGCAGCCAAGACTTTTGGGACAGGGCCTACGAGCAGTACTTC
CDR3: CASSQDFWDRAYEQYF

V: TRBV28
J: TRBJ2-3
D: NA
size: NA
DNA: TGTGCCAGCAGCCTGAAGGGGACACCAACAGATACGCAGTATTTT
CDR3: CASSLKGTPTDTQYF

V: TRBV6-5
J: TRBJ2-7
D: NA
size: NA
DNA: TGTGCCAGCAGGGCCTTTGGCGAGCAGTACTTC
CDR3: CASRAFGEQYF

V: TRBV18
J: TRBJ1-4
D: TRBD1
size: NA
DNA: TGTGCCAGCTCCCATGGACAGGGGAATGAAAAACTGTTTTTT
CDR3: CASSHGQGNEKLFF

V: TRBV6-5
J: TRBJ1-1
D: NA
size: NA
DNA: TGTGCCAGCAGCCAAGGACATCTGAACACTGAAGCTTTCTTT
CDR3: CASSQGHLNTEAFF

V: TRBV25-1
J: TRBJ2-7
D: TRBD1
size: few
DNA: TGTGCCACCTCCAGACAGGGGGCACGCGAGCAGTACTTC
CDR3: CATSRQGAREQYF

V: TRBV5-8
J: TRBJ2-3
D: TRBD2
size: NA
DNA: TGTGCCAGCAGCCACCGACTAGCGGGGGGTTCAGATACGCAGTATTTT
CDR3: CASSHRLAGGSDTQYF

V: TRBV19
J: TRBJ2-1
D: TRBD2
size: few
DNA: TGTGCCAGTAGTATAGGTGGGGCTACTAGCGCGCGGTACAATGAGCAGTTCTTC
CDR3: CASSIGGATSARYNEQFF

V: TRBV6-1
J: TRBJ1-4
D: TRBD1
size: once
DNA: TGTGCCAGCAGTGCGCCGGGACAGATGGCAACTAATGAAAAACTGTTTTTT
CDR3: CASSAPGQMATNEKLFF

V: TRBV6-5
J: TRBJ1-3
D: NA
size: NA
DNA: TGTGCCAGCAGCCTCCTCAGGGGACCTGGAAACACCATATATTTT
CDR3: CASSLLRGPGNTIYF

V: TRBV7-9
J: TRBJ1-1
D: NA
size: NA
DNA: TGTGCCAGCAGCTTTTCCAGACACAAGAACACTGAAGCTTTCTTT
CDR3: CASSFSRHKNTEAFF

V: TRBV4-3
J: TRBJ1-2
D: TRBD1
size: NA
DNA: TGCGCCAGCAGCCAAGATGATGTCAGACAGGGGTATTCTAACTATGGCTACACCTTC
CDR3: CASSQDDVRQGYSNYGYTF

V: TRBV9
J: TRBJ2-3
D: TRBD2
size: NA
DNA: TGTGCCAGCAGCGTAGCTACGAGTAGCGGGGGGCCCACAGATACGCAGTATTTT
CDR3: CASSVATSSGGPTDTQYF

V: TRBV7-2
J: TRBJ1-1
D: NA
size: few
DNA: TGTGCCAGCAGCTTGGATCAGGGGCCCGCTTTCTTT
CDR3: CASSLDQGPAFF

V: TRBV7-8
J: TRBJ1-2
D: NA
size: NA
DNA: TGTGCCAGCAGCCTAATACAGGGACCTAAAGATGGCTACACCTTC
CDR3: CASSLIQGPKDGYTF

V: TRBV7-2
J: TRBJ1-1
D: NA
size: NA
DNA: TGTGCCAGCAGCCACCCTTCCGGGGGATCAGCTTTCTTT
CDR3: CASSHPSGGSAFF

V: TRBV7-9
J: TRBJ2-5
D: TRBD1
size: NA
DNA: TGTGCCAGCAGCACGACAGGGAAAGAGACCCAGTACTTC
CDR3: CASSTTGKETQYF